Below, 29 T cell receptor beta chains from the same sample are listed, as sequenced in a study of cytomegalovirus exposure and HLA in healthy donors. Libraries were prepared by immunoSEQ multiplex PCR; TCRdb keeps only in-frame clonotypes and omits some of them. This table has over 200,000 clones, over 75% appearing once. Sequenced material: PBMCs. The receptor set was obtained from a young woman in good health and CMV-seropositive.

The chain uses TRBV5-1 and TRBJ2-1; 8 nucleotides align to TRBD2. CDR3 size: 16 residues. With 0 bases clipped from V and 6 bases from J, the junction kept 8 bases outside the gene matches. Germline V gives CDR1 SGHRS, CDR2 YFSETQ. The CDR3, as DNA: TGCGCCAGCAGCTTGGCCGTGTCGGGAGGGCTCAATGAGCAGTTCTTC. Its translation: CASSLAVSGGLNEQFF.

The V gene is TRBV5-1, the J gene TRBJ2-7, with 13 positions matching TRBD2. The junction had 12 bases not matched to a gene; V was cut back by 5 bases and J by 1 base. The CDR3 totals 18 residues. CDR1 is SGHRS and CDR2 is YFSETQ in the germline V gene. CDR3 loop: CASRLGTSGTIFSYEQYF. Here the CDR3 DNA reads TGCGCCAGCAGACTTGGGACTAGCGGGACCATATTTTCCTACGAGCAGTACTTC.

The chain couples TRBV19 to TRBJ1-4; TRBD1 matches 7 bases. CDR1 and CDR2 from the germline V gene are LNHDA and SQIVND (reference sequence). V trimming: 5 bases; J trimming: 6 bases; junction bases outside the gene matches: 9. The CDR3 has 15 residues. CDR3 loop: CASSPRGGGHEKLFF. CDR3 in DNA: TGTGCCAGTAGTCCCCGCGGAGGGGGCCATGAAAAACTGTTTTTT.

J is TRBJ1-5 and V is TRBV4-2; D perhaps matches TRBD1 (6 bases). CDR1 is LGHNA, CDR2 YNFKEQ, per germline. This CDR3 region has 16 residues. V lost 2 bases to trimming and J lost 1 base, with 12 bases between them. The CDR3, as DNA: TGTGCCAGCAGCCAACATACAGGGTCCAGCAATCAGCCCCAGCATTTT. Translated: CASSQHTGSSNQPQHF.

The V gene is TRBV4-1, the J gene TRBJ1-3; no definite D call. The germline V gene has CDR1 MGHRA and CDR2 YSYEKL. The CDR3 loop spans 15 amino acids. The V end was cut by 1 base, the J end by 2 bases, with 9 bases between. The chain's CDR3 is CASSQVAGTGNTIYF. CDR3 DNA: TGCGCCAGCAGCCAAGTAGCCGGGACTGGAAACACCATATATTTT.

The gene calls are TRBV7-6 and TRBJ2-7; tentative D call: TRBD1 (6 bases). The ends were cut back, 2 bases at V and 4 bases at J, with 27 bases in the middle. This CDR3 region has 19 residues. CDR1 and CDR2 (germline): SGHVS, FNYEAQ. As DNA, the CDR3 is TGTGCCAGCAGCTTACCTGAGACACCCCAGGGGAGACGTGGGTACGAGCAGTACTTC. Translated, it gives CASSLPETPQGRRGYEQYF. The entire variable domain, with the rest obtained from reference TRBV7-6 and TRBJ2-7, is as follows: GAGVSQSPRYKVTKRGQDVALRCDPISGHVSLYWYRQALGQGPEFLTYFNYEAQQDKSGLPNDRFSAERPEGSISTLTIQRTEQRDSAMYRCASSLPETPQGRRGYEQYFGPGTRLTVT.

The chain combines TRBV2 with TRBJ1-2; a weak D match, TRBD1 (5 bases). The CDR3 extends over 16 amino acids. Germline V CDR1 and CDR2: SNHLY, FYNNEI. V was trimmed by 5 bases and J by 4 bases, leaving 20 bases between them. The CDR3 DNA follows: TGTGCCAGCAGTCCCCCCGGGGGGAACGGCGCCTATGGCTACACCTTC. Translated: CASSPPGGNGAYGYTF.

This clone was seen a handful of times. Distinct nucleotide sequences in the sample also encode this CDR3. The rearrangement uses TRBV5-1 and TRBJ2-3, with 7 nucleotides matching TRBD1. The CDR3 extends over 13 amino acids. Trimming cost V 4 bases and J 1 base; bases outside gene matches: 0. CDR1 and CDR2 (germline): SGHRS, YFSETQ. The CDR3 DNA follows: TGCGCCAGCAGCGGACAGGGCACAGATACGCAGTATTTT. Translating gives CASSGQGTDTQYF.

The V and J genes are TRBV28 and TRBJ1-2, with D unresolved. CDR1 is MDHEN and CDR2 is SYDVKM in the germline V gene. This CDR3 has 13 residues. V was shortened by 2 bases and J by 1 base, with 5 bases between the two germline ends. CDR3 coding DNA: TGTGCCAGCAGTTTAGACAATAACTATGGCTACACCTTC. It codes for CASSLDNNYGYTF.

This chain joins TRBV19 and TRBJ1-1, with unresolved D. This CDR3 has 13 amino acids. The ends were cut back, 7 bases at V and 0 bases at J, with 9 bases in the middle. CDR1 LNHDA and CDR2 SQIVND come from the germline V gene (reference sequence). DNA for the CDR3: TGTGCCAGTATTCAGAACCTGAACACTGAAGCTTTCTTT. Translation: CASIQNLNTEAFF.

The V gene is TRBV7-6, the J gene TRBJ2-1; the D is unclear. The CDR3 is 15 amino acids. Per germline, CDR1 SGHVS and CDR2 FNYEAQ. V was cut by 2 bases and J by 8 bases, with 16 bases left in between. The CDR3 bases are TGTGCCAGCAGCTTAATCGCGGAACTTCCACATGAGCAGTTCTTC. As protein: CASSLIAELPHEQFF.

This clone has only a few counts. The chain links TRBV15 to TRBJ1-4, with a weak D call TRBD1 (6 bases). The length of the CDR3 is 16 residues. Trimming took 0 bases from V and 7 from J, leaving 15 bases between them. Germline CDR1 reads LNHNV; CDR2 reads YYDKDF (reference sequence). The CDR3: CATSRDGRDTSEKLFF. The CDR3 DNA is TGTGCCACCAGCAGAGACGGCCGGGACACAAGTGAAAAACTGTTTTTT.

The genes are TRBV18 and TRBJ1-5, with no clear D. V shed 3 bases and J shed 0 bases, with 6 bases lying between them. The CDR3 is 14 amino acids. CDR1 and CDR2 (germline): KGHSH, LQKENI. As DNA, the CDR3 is TGTGCCAGCTCACCCCTAACTAGCAATCAGCCCCAGCATTTT. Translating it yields CASSPLTSNQPQHF.

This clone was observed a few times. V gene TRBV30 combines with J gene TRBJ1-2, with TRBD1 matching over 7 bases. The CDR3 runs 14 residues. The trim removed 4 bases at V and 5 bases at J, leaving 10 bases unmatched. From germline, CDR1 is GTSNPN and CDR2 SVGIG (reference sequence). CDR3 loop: CAWTRPSRGYGYTF. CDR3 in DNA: TGTGCCTGGACCCGACCGAGCAGGGGGTATGGCTACACCTTC.

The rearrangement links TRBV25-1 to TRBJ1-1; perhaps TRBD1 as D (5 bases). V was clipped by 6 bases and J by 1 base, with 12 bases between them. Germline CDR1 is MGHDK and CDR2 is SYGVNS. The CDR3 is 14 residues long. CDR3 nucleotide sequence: TGTGCCAGCAGACAGGTTATCGAGAACACTGAAGCTTTCTTT. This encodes CASRQVIENTEAFF.

CDR3 sequence (DNA): TGTGCCAGCAGTTCCGGACTAGAGCAGTTCTTC. It specifies CASSSGLEQFF. This sequence joins TRBV6-5 and TRBJ2-1, with D perhaps matching TRBD2 (6 bases). This CDR3 spans 11 amino acids. Germline V gives CDR1 MNHEY, CDR2 SVGAGI. The ends were cut back, 4 bases at V and 10 bases at J, with 8 bases in the middle.

CDR3 nucleotides: TGCACCAGCAGCCAAGTCGAACAGGCTTATGGCTACACCTTC. Translated: CTSSQVEQAYGYTF. The chain has TRBV1 and TRBJ1-2; TRBD1, the D gene given by the table, was not confirmed from the DNA. TRBV1 is a documented pseudogene. The CDR3 spans 14 residues.

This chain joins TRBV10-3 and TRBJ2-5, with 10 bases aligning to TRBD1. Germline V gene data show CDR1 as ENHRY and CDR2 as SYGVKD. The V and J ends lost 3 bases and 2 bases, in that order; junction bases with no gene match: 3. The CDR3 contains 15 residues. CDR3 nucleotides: TGTGCCATCAGTGATCAGGACAGGGGGCAAGAGACCCAGTACTTC. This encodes CAISDQDRGQETQYF.

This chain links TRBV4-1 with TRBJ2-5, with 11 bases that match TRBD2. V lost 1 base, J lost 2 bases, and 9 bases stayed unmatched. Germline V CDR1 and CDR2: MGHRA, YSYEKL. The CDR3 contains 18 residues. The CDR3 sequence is CASSQAWKGLAEQETQYF. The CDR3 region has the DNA TGCGCCAGCAGCCAAGCGTGGAAGGGACTAGCGGAACAAGAGACCCAGTACTTC.

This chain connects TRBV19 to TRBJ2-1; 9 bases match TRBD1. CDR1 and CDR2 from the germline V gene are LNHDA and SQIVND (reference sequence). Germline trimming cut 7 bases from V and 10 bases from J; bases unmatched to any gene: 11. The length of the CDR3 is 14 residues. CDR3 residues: CASTYGGQGGEQFF. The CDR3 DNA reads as TGTGCCAGTACCTATGGGGGACAGGGTGGCGAGCAGTTCTTC.

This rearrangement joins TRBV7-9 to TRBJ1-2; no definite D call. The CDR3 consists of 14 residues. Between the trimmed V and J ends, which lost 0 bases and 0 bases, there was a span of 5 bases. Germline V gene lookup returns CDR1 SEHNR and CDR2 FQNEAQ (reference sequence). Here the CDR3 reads CASSLAPANYGYTF. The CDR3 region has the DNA TGTGCCAGCAGCTTAGCACCGGCTAACTATGGCTACACCTTC.

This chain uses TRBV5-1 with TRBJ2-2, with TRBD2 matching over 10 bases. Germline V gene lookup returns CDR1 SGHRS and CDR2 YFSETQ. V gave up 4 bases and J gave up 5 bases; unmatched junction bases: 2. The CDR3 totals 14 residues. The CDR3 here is CASSPGLATGELFF. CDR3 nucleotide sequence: TGCGCCAGCAGCCCGGGACTAGCGACCGGGGAGCTGTTTTTT.

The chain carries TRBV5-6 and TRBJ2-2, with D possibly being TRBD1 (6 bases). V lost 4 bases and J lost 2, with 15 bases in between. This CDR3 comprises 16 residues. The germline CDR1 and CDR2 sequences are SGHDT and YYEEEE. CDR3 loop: CASSLLSGTNTGELFF. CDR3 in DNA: TGTGCCAGCAGCCTTTTATCCGGGACAAACACCGGGGAGCTGTTTTTT.

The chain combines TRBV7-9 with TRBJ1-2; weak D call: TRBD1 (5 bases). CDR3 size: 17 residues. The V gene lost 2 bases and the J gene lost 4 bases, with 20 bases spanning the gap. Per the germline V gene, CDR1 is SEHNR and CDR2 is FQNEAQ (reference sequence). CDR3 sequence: CASSLRLVGPLVYGYTF. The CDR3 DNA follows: TGTGCCAGCAGCTTACGACTCGTGGGGCCGCTAGTCTATGGCTACACCTTC.

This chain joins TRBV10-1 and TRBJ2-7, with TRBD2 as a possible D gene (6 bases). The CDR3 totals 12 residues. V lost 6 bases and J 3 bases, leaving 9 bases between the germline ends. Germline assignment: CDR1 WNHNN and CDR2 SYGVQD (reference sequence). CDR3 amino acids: CASSAGNYEQYF. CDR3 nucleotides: TGCGCCAGCAGCGCGGGGAACTACGAGCAGTACTTC.

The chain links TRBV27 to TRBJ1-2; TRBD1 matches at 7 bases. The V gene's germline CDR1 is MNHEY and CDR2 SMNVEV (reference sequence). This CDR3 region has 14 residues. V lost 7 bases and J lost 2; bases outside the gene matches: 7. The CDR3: CASTPSQGNYGYTF. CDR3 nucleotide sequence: TGTGCCAGCACCCCTTCACAGGGGAACTATGGCTACACCTTC.

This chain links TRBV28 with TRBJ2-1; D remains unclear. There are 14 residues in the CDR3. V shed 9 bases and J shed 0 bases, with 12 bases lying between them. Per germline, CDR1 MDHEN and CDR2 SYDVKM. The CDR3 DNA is TGTGCCAGTATCACCCCGCGCTCCTACAATGAGCAGTTCTTC. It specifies CASITPRSYNEQFF.

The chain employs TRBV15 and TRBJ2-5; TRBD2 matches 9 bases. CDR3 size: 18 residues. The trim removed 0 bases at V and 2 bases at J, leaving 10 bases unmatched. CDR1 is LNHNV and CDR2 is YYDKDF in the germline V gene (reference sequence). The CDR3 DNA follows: TGTGCCACCAGCAGAGACCGACTAGCGGCTTACACACAAGAGACCCAGTACTTC. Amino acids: CATSRDRLAAYTQETQYF.

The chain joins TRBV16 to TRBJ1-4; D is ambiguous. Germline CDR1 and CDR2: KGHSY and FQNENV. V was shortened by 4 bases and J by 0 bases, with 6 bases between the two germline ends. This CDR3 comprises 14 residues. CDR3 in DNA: TGTGCCAGCAGCCCCAGAACAACTAATGAAAAACTGTTTTTT. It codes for CASSPRTTNEKLFF.